This T cell receptor beta chain derives from a study of cytomegalovirus exposure and HLA in healthy donors. This CDR3 has 12 amino acids. The J segment lost 2 bases and the V segment lost 7 bases, leaving 4 bases of the junction unmatched. CDR1 is GTSNPN and CDR2 is SVGIG in the germline V gene (reference sequence). Sequencing was performed with immunoSEQ multiplex PCR; in TCRdb, only in-frame clones are kept and a portion is missing. This table holds some 170,000 clones, nearly 90% found once. Material for sequencing was PBMCs. The clonotype was recovered from a man in his late teens or twenties in good health and CMV-seropositive. The chain links TRBV30 to TRBJ2-7, with 8 bases that match TRBD1. The CDR3 DNA reads as TGTGCCTTACAGGGGGTTACCTACGAGCAGTACTTC. It codes for CALQGVTYEQYF.